A single sample gave rise to the 26 T cell receptor beta chains below, sequenced in a study of blood T cells in healthy people across ages. A second PCR, run for about 6 to 11 cycles, used a sample-barcoded 5' primer plus a J-beta primer mix. TCRdb processed the 5' RACE reads anew with MiXCR; each CDR3 protein has one entry. The data hold about 830,000 distinct CDR3 sequences, with under 80% observed a single time. The specimen was blood. These receptors originate from a man aged 30 to 39 in good health.

As to this clonotype: Possible read error: a much larger clone is one base away. This chain links TRBV7-9 with TRBJ1-2; D gene uncertain. This CDR3 region has 13 residues. CDR1 SEHNR and CDR2 FQNEAQ come from the germline V gene (reference sequence). CDR3 in amino acids: CASRAEGPYGHTF. CDR3 coding DNA: TGTGCCAGCAGGGCCGAAGGGCCCTATGGCCACACCTTC. Filled out from reference TRBV7-9 and TRBJ1-2, the complete variable domain reads DTGVSQNPRHKITKRGQNVTFRCDPISEHNRLYWYRQTLGQGPEFLTYFQNEAQLEKSRLLSDRFSAERPKGSFSTLEIQRTEQGDSAMYLCASRAEGPYGHTFGSGTRLTVV.

The V gene is TRBV7-8, the J gene TRBJ2-7; no definite D call. The DNA end lines up better with TRBJ2-5; the J call may be wrong. Germline-derived CDR1 and CDR2 are SGHVS and FQNEAQ. The length of the CDR3 is 16 residues. The CDR3 sequence: CASSLASDTPLETQYF. CDR3 nucleotide sequence: TGTGCCAGCAGCTTAGCCTCGGATACCCCCTTAGAGACCCAGTACTTC.

This clonotype has just one count. This chain connects TRBV20-1 to TRBJ2-1, with D perhaps matching TRBD2 (6 bases). Germline V gene lookup returns CDR1 DFQATT and CDR2 SNEGSKA (reference sequence). There are 11 residues in the CDR3. The V end lost 5 bases, the J end lost 10 bases, and 12 bases lay between the germline ends. CDR3: CSAPTSREQFF. For the CDR3, the DNA is TGCAGTGCTCCGACTAGTCGGGAGCAGTTCTTC.

This clonotype came up a few times. This rearrangement joins TRBV2 to TRBJ2-3; 8 nucleotides line up with TRBD1. The J segment lost 3 bases and the V segment lost 10 bases, leaving 9 bases of the junction unmatched. CDR1 SNHLY and CDR2 FYNNEI come from the germline V gene. The CDR3 runs to 14 residues. The CDR3 nucleotides read TGTGCCATTCACCCAGGGGGCTTAACAGATACGCAGTATTTT. This codes for CAIHPGGLTDTQYF.

V usage is TRBV3-1 and J usage is TRBJ2-7, with D possibly TRBD2 on 6 matching bases. This CDR3 spans 13 amino acids. V was cut by 8 bases and J by 5 bases, with 16 bases left in between. Germline lookup yields CDR1 LGHDT and CDR2 YNNKEL (reference sequence). The chain's CDR3 is CASRRGGVDEQYF. CDR3 coding DNA: TGTGCCAGCCGGCGAGGCGGGGTCGACGAGCAGTACTTC.

This chain links TRBV9 with TRBJ2-3; D unresolved. Germline V CDR1 and CDR2: SGDLS, YYNGEE. This CDR3 has 16 amino acids. Between the trimmed V and J ends, which lost 0 bases and 2 bases, there was a span of 13 bases. The CDR3 loop is CASSVGYRFPTDTQYF. CDR3 in DNA: TGTGCCAGCAGCGTAGGGTACAGATTCCCCACAGATACGCAGTATTTT.

In its sample, this clonotype was seen once. The V call is TRBV25-1, the J call TRBJ1-2; D perhaps matches TRBD1 (5 bases). Germline CDR1 MGHDK, CDR2 SYGVNS. Trimming stripped 3 bases from V and 0 bases from J, with 11 bases between. The CDR3 totals 15 residues. The CDR3 loop is CASSEGGGSNYGYTF. The CDR3 bases are TGTGCCAGCAGTGAGGGGGGGGGGTCTAACTATGGCTACACCTTC.

The chain employs TRBV27 and TRBJ2-1, with no clear D. Germline CDR1 MNHEY, CDR2 SMNVEV (reference sequence). The V end was cut by 3 bases, the J end by 6 bases, with 18 bases between. The CDR3 is 16 residues long. The CDR3 nucleotides are TGTGCCAGCAGTTTTGCAGACACACCCGTGGGCAATGAGCAGTTCTTC. Translation gives CASSFADTPVGNEQFF.

This clonotype was detected only once. A much larger clone lies a single base off, so this may be a read error. The rearrangement uses TRBV6-2 or TRBV6-3 and TRBJ2-7; TRBD1 is a possible D gene (5 bases). Trimming took off 6 bases at V and 4 bases at J, with 22 bases between the two ends. This CDR3 has 16 residues. Germline-derived CDR1 and CDR2 are MNHEY and SVGEGT. The CDR3 region is CASSLHLTVRSYEQYF. The CDR3 DNA reads as TGTGCCAGCAGCCTCCACTTGACAGTTAGGAGTTACGAGCAGTACTTC.

This chain uses TRBV28 with TRBJ2-4, with 8 positions matching TRBD1. The end of the DNA aligns better with TRBJ2-7, so the J call may be wrong. The CDR3 spans 15 residues. From germline, CDR1 is MDHEN and CDR2 SYDVKM. CDR3 residues: CASSPARQGRDEQYF. For the CDR3, the DNA is TGTGCCAGCAGTCCCGCGAGACAGGGGAGAGACGAGCAGTACTTC.

This clonotype was picked up a small number of times. CDR3 loop: CASSYWGQGASYNEQFF. The CDR3 nucleotides are TGTGCCAGCAGTTACTGGGGACAGGGGGCCTCCTACAATGAGCAGTTCTTC. The V gene is TRBV6-2 or TRBV6-3, the J gene TRBJ2-1; 12 bases match TRBD1. CDR1 is MNHEY, CDR2 SVGEGT, per germline. The CDR3 extends over 17 amino acids. Germline trimming cut 1 base from V and 0 bases from J; bases unmatched to any gene: 1.

This clonotype was seen a few times. This chain uses TRBV7-9 with TRBJ2-6; 7 positions agree with TRBD1. Trimming at V came to 5 bases and at J to 0 bases, leaving 7 bases not matched to a gene. The CDR3 is 17 amino acids. Germline V gene lookup returns CDR1 SEHNR and CDR2 FQNEAQ (reference sequence). The CDR3 region is CASSPGQDHSGANVLTF. The CDR3 DNA reads TGTGCCAGCAGCCCTGGACAGGATCACTCTGGGGCCAACGTCCTGACTTTC.

This clonotype came up a few times. This chain uses TRBV7-2 with TRBJ2-3, with D uncertain. Trimming removed 1 base from V and 0 bases from J, with 8 bases in between. The CDR3 runs 15 residues. Germline CDR1 is SGHTA and CDR2 is FQGNSA. The CDR3 spells CASSLVVGSTDTQYF. The CDR3 DNA follows: TGTGCCAGCAGCTTAGTGGTAGGCAGCACAGATACGCAGTATTTT.

This clonotype was counted only a few times. The V and J genes are TRBV12-3 or TRBV12-4 and TRBJ1-6; 8 bases are a match to TRBD1. This CDR3 is 15 amino acids long. The junction had 7 bases not matched to a gene; V was cut back by 6 bases and J by 6 bases. In DNA form, the CDR3 reads TGTGCCAGCAGCCTGACAGGGGATACTAATTCACCCCTCCACTTT. It codes for CASSLTGDTNSPLHF.

The chain recombines TRBV20-1 with TRBJ2-7; D remains unclear. Matching the DNA end better, TRBJ2-5 makes the J call doubtful. The germline gives CDR1 DFQATT, CDR2 SNEGSKA (reference sequence). The CDR3 is made up of 12 amino acids. This CDR3 is CSASGSTETQYF. In nucleotides, the CDR3 is TGCAGTGCTAGTGGTTCGACGGAGACCCAGTACTTC.

The chain employs TRBV7-8 and TRBJ1-2; TRBD1 agrees at 7 bases. V shed 2 bases and J 8 bases; nucleotides not matched to a gene: 8. Germline loops: CDR1 SGHVS, CDR2 FQNEAQ. The CDR3 has 14 residues. The CDR3 bases are TGTGCCAGCAGCTTACGGACAGGCGGTTGGGGCTACACCTTC. Amino acid sequence: CASSLRTGGWGYTF.

The V call is TRBV6-2 or TRBV6-3, the J call TRBJ2-6, with 8 nucleotides matching TRBD1. This CDR3 region has 19 residues. Germline V gene lookup returns CDR1 MNHEY and CDR2 SVGEGT. The ends lost 6 bases at V and 1 base at J; junction bases unmatched: 14. CDR3 nucleotides: TGTGCCAGCAGCTGGAACCCGGACAGGGACGTTTCTGGGGCCAACGTCCTGACTTTC. Translating it yields CASSWNPDRDVSGANVLTF.

The chain is built from TRBV6-1 and TRBJ2-7; tentatively, D is TRBD1 or TRBD2 (5 bases each). Germline CDR1 and CDR2: MNHNS and SASEGT. The CDR3 covers 16 residues. V shed 8 bases and J shed 4 bases, with 24 bases lying between them. The CDR3 here is CASHSRDARTGYEQYF. The CDR3, as DNA: TGTGCCAGCCACTCCCGGGACGCCAGGACGGGATACGAGCAGTACTTC.

The chain has TRBV5-1 and TRBJ2-4; 7 nucleotides match TRBD1. The CDR3 extends over 13 amino acids. Trimming at V came to 4 bases and at J to 13 bases, leaving 11 bases not matched to a gene. Germline V gene sequence: CDR1 SGHRS, CDR2 YFSETQ. The CDR3 loop reads CASSLTGLNGQYF. CDR3 nucleotides: TGCGCCAGCAGCCTGACAGGGTTGAACGGGCAGTACTTC. Filled out from reference TRBV5-1 and TRBJ2-4, the complete variable domain reads KAGVTQTPRYLIKTRGQQVTLSCSPISGHRSVSWYQQTPGQGLQFLFEYFSETQRNKGNFPGRFSGRQFSNSRSEMNVSTLELGDSALYLCASSLTGLNGQYFGAGTRLSVL.

This clonotype came up a few times. The chain combines TRBV4-3 with TRBJ1-2; TRBD1 is a possible D gene (6 bases). The V gene lost 1 base and the J gene lost 6 bases, with 18 bases spanning the gap. This CDR3 is 16 amino acids long. Germline V gene sequence: CDR1 LGHNA, CDR2 YSLEER. The CDR3 DNA is TGCGCCAGCAGCCAAGCTACCCCCAGGGAGGGGGATGGCTACACCTTC. Its translation is CASSQATPREGDGYTF.

The rearrangement joins TRBV7-9 to TRBJ2-1; D unresolved. The V end lost 5 bases, the J end lost 8 bases, and 22 bases lay between the germline ends. CDR3 length: 16 residues. Germline CDR1 is SEHNR and CDR2 is FQNEAQ (reference sequence). The CDR3 DNA sequence: TGTGCCAGCAGCCCAGCCTGGGCTGGGTTCGGAGATGAGCAGTTCTTC. Protein: CASSPAWAGFGDEQFF.

The chain combines TRBV20-1 with TRBJ2-4; perhaps D is TRBD1 or TRBD2 (6 bases each). From germline, CDR1 is DFQATT and CDR2 SNEGSKA (reference sequence). V gave up 4 bases and J gave up 7 bases, with 23 bases separating them. The length of the CDR3 is 16 residues. The CDR3 nucleotides read TGCAGTGCTACCTTACTAAAGGGGGACTTTGACAACATTCAGTACTTC. Its protein product is CSATLLKGDFDNIQYF.

A few counts support this clonotype. J is TRBJ2-2 and V is TRBV4-3, with 8 bases matching TRBD1. The CDR3 is made up of 16 amino acids. In germline, CDR1 is LGHNA, CDR2 YSLEER. V shed 0 bases, J shed 4 bases, and the junction held 4 bases outside the gene matches. Here the CDR3 DNA reads TGCGCCAGCAGCCAAGATCAGGGGGCGAGCACCGGGGAGCTGTTTTTT. Translating it yields CASSQDQGASTGELFF.

This sequence joins TRBV4-3 and TRBJ1-1, with D unclear. Trimming cost V 0 bases and J 1 base, with 12 bases left between them. Per germline, CDR1 LGHNA and CDR2 YSLEER. The CDR3 contains 16 residues. CDR3 in amino acids: CASSQDLQDANTEAFF. CDR3 nucleotides: TGCGCCAGCAGCCAAGATCTGCAGGATGCGAACACTGAAGCTTTCTTT.

The chain recombines TRBV6-1 with TRBJ2-3; no clear D gene. Germline lookup yields CDR1 MNHNS and CDR2 SASEGT. CDR3 length: 14 amino acids. V dropped 1 base and J dropped 2 bases, with 7 bases sitting between them. CDR3 nucleotides: TGTGCCAGCAGTGAAGACTATAACACAGATACGCAGTATTTT. Its protein is CASSEDYNTDTQYF.

V gene TRBV20-1 combines with J gene TRBJ2-7, with D possibly matching TRBD2 (7 bases). The CDR3 loop spans 14 amino acids. Germline CDR1 reads DFQATT; CDR2 reads SNEGSKA (reference sequence). Trimming shortened V by 3 bases and J by 0 bases, and 12 bases separated the two germline ends. In DNA form, the CDR3 reads TGCAGTGCTAGGACGGGGGGCAGCTCCTACGAGCAGTACTTC. As protein: CSARTGGSSYEQYF.